One TCR beta chain is described in this entry. Produced via immunoSEQ multiplex PCR; TCRdb's table is partial and in-frame only. The sample records some 88,000 clones, approximately 92% being singletons. V was cut by 4 bases and J by 2 bases, with 18 bases left in between. The germline CDR1 and CDR2 sequences are GTSNPN and SVGIG (reference sequence). This CDR3 region has 15 residues. The source of the sample is a study of Tregs in tolerant kidney transplant recipients. The chain joins TRBV30 to TRBJ2-7; D is possibly TRBD2 (6 bases). The sequencing sample was made of CD8+ T cells from blood. The receptor's source is a human donor in good health. The CDR3 DNA sequence: TGTGCCTGGACCAAACGACCGGAGGGAACCTACGAGCAGTACTTC. Protein: CAWTKRPEGTYEQYF.